This is a list of T cell receptor beta chains from one sample in a study of monozygotic twins with inflammatory bowel disease. From its re-call of the 5' RACE reads, TCRdb lists each CDR3 protein once, without DNA. Recorded for this sample: 300,000 to 350,000 distinct CDR3 sequences. Sequencing input: blood. These receptors all come from a human donor with ulcerative colitis or Crohn's disease, or a healthy co-twin of an affected twin (not recorded which). Both conserved end residues are part of each CDR3.

J	V	CDR3
TRBJ1-2	TRBV29-1	CSVGGQSYGYTF
TRBJ1-1	TRBV6-1	CASRAQSGTLAEAFF
TRBJ2-5	TRBV20-1	CSAVGSGLGQETQYF
TRBJ2-5	TRBV4-1	CASSQSGSDWRETQYF
TRBJ2-7	TRBV7-9	CASSPQGLAEEQYF
TRBJ2-7	TRBV28	CASSFSRRSYEQYF
TRBJ2-5	TRBV9	CASSARILGGGQETQYF
TRBJ2-1	TRBV20-1	CSARDPPDRAPYNEQFF
TRBJ2-3	TRBV2	CASSHDSSTNTDTQYF
TRBJ1-2	TRBV5-1	CASSLSGDGYTF
TRBJ1-5	TRBV12-3/TRBV12-4	CASRWGGPGPQHF
TRBJ2-5	TRBV5-1	CASSFPAQETQYF
TRBJ2-6	TRBV28	CASSSTANVLTF
TRBJ2-5	TRBV4-3	CASSHLPGYQETQYF
TRBJ2-1	TRBV12-3/TRBV12-4	CASTFRAGTDEQFF
TRBJ2-1	TRBV20-1	CSAEHISTSYNEQFF
TRBJ2-7	TRBV5-1	CASSSKTGTTYFYEQYF
TRBJ1-5	TRBV12-3/TRBV12-4	CASSLTGGGNQPQHF
TRBJ1-2	TRBV15	CATSRKTGTGGDGYTF
TRBJ1-3	TRBV30	CAWSVKGGTGNTIYF
TRBJ1-5	TRBV19	CASSLWKGNQPQHF
TRBJ1-2	TRBV11-2	CASSLALYSGYTF
TRBJ1-1	TRBV5-1	CANSGLQGGTEAFF
TRBJ2-5	TRBV7-9	CASSLSLLAGTQETQYF
TRBJ2-5	TRBV2	CASSDDMGEGETQYF
TRBJ2-6	TRBV11-2	CASSVGSGANVLTF
TRBJ2-5	TRBV2	CASSEFGGTGGTQYF
TRBJ2-7	TRBV7-2	CASSLEGGYEQYF
TRBJ1-6	TRBV12-3/TRBV12-4	CASSSGTPGSPLHF
TRBJ1-5	TRBV21-1	CASSKIVTDSNQPQHF
TRBJ2-2	TRBV10-1	CASRGGVGTGELFF
TRBJ2-2	TRBV5-1	CASSFGSGRNTGELFF
TRBJ1-1	TRBV7-9	CASSTPWEAFF
TRBJ2-1	TRBV4-2	CASSQGGLAGHNEQFF
TRBJ1-5	TRBV21-1	CASRADRGSVKQPQHF
TRBJ2-2	TRBV5-1	CASSPRMPSGRPTNTGELFF
TRBJ2-3	TRBV25-1	CASSNLRGDTQYF
TRBJ2-2	TRBV20-1	CSARPPGGGFAGELFF
TRBJ2-7	TRBV7-2	CASSLELAAVSYEQYF
TRBJ2-1	TRBV28	CASSSPLAGVNEQFF
TRBJ1-1	TRBV12-3/TRBV12-4	CASTPRTARAEAFF